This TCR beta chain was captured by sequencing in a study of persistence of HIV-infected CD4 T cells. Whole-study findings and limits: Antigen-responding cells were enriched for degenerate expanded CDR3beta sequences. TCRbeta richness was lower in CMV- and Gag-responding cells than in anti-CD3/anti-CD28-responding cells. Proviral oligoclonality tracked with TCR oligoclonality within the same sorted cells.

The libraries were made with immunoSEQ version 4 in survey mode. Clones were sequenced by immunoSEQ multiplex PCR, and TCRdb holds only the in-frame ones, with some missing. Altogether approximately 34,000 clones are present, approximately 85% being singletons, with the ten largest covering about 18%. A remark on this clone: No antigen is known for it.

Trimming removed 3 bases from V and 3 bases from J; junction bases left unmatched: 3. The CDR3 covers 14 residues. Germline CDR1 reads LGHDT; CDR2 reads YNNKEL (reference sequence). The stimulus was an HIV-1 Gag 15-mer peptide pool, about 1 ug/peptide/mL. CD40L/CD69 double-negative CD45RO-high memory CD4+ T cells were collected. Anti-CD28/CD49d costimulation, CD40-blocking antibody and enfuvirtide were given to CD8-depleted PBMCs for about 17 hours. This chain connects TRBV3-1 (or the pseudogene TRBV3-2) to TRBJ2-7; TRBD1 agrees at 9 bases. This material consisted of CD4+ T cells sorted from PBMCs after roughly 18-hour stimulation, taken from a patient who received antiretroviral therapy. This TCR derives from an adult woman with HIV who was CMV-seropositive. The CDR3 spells CASSQGQGFYEQYF. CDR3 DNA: TGTGCCAGCAGCCAGGGACAGGGATTCTACGAGCAGTACTTC.